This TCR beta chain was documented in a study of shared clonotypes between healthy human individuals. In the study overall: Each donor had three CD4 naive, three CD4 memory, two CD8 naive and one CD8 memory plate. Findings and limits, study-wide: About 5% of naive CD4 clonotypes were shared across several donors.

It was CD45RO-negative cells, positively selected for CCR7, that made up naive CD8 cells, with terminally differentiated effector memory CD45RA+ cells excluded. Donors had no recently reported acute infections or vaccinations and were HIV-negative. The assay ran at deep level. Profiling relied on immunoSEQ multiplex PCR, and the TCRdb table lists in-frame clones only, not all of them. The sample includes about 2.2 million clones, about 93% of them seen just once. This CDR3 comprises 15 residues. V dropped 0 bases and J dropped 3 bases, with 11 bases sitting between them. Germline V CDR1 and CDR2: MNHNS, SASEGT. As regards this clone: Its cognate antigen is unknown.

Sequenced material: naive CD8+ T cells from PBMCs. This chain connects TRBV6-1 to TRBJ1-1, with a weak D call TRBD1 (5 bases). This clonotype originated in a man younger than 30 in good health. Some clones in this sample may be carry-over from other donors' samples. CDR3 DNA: TGTGCCAGCAGTGAAGCGGACACTCAGTACACTGAAGCTTTCTTT. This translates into CASSEADTQYTEAFF.